This T cell receptor (beta chain) was recovered during a study of T cell changes during pregnancy in multiple sclerosis. This CDR3 region has 16 residues. The germline V gene has CDR1 MNHEY and CDR2 SMNVEV (reference sequence). With 5 bases removed from V and 0 bases from J, the gap between germline ends came to 14 bases. Clones were read by immunoSEQ multiplex PCR, and TCRdb kept only the in-frame ones, dropping some. The sample lists 95,000 to 150,000 clones, roughly 92% occurring once. The V gene is TRBV27, the J gene TRBJ1-5; D is ambiguous. The source of this sequence is a female donor with multiple sclerosis, enrolled in a pregnancy study. The specimen was peripheral blood, collected before pregnancy. In DNA form, the CDR3 reads TGTGCCAGCAGTCCCGTGACTAAGGGTAGCAATCAGCCCCAGCATTTT. The encoded protein is CASSPVTKGSNQPQHF.